Sequencing of this T cell receptor beta chain was carried out in a study of blood T cell repertoires in COVID-19. Looking at the study overall: Samples taken during acute and convalescent COVID-19 were collected in the United States, Italy and Spain. From T cells, B-cell-depleted T cells, or PBMCs came the material, which was cDNA or gDNA.

This CDR3 spans 13 amino acids. V was pared by 0 bases and J by 8 bases, with 10 bases between. Authors' data handling: The authors estimated nucleated cell counts from reference gene primer amplification. TCRdb's copy holds only in-frame clones and misses some; the assay was immunoSEQ multiplex PCR. Clone size and the V and J calls come from that table; the DNA yielded D and trimming. The sample shows about 220,000 clones, more than 75% of them seen only once. Seattle's cohort entered during active infection and was followed longitudinally. This chain uses TRBV12-3 or TRBV12-4 with TRBJ1-2; D gene unclear. Sequencing was done on a sample of peripheral blood. This TCR derives from a woman in her seventies with COVID-19, enrolled during active disease. The CDR3 region is CASSLAPRMGYTF. The CDR3 region has the DNA TGTGCCAGCAGTTTAGCGCCCAGGATGGGCTACACCTTC.